This T cell receptor (beta chain) is drawn from a study of blood T cell repertoires in COVID-19. Study-level information: COVID-19 samples, acute and convalescent, were from the United States, Italy and Spain.

Assay used: immunoSEQ multiplex PCR; TCRdb lists only in-frame clones, some missing. There are under 85,000 clones in the sample; approximately 91% occur only once, and about 7% lies in the top ten. Trimming removed 1 base at V and 4 bases at J, with 13 bases between. In germline, CDR1 is LGHNT, CDR2 FRNRAP. There are 15 residues in the CDR3. The TCR originated in a man between 65 and 85 years old with acute or convalescent COVID-19. The chain has TRBV12-5 and TRBJ1-1; weak D call: TRBD1 (6 bases). Sequencing was carried out using peripheral blood. CDR3 coding DNA: TGTGCTAGTGGTTTGGGCCCCCAGGGGAGCACTGAAGCTTTCTTT. The encoded protein is CASGLGPQGSTEAFF.